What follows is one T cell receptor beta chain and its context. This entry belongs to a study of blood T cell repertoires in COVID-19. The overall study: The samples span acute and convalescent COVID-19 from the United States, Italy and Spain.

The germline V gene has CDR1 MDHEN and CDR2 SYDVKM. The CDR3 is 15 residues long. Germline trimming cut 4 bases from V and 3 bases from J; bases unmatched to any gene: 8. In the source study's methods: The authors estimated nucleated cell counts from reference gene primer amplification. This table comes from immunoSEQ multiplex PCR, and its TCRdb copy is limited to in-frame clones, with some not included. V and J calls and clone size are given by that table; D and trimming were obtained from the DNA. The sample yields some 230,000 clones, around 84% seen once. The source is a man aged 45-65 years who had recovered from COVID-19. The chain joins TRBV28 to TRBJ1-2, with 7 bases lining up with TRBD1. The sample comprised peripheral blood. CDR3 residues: CASSSPGGLDYGYTF. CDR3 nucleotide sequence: TGTGCCAGCAGTTCCCCAGGGGGATTAGACTATGGCTACACCTTC.